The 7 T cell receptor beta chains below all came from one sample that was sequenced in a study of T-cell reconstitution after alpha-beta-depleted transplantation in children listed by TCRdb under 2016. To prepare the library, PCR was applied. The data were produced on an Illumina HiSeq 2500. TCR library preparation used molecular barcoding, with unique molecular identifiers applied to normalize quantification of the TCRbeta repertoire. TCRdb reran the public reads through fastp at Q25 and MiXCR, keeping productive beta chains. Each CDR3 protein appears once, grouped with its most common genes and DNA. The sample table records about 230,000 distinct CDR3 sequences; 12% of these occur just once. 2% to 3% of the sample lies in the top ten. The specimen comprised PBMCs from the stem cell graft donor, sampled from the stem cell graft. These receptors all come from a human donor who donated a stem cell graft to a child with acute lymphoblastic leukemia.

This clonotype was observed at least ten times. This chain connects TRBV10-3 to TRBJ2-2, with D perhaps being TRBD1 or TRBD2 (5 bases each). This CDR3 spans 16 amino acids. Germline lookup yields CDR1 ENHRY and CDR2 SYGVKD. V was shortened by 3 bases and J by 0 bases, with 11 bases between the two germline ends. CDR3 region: CAISELGTANTGELFF. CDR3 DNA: TGTGCCATCAGTGAATTAGGGACGGCGAACACCGGGGAGCTGTTTTTT.

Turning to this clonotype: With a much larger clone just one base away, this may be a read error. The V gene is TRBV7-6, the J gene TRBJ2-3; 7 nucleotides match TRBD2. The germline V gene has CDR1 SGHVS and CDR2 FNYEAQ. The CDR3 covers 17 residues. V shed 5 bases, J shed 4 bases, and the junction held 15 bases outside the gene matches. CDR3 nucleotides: TGTGCCAGCAGCACCCCTCTAGCGGTAGGGCGGTCAGATACGCAGTATTTT. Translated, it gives CASSTPLAVGRSDTQYF.

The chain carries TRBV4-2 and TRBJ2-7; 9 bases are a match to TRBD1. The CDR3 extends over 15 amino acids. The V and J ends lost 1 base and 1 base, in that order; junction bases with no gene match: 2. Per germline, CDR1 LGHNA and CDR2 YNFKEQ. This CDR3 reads CASSQGQGESYEQYF. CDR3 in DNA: TGTGCCAGCAGCCAAGGACAGGGGGAATCCTACGAGCAGTACTTC.

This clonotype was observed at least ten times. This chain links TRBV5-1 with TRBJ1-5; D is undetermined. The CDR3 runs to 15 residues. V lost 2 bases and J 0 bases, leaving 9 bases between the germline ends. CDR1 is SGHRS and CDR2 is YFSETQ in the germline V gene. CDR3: CASSFGYGSNQPQHF. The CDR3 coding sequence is TGCGCCAGCAGCTTCGGCTACGGTAGCAATCAGCCCCAGCATTTT.

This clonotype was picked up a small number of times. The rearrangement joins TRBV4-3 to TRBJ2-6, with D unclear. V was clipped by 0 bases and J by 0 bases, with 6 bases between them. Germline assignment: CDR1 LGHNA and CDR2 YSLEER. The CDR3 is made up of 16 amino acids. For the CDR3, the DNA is TGCGCCAGCAGCCAAGATCGGATCTCTGGGGCCAACGTCCTGACTTTC. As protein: CASSQDRISGANVLTF.

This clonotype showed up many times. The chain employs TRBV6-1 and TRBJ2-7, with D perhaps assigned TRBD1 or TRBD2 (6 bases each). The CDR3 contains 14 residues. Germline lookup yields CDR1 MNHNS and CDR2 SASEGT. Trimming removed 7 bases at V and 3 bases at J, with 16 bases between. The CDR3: CASISRGGGYEQYF. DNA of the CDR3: TGTGCCAGCATCTCCCGTGGAGGGGGCTACGAGCAGTACTTC.

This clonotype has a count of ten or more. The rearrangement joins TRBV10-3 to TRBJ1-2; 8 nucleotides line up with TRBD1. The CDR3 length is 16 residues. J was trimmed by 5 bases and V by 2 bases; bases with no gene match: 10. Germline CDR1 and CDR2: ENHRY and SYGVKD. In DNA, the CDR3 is TGTGCCATCAGTGAGGGACAGGGAATTGGCGCTTATGGCTACACCTTC. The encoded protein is CAISEGQGIGAYGYTF.